This is a list of T cell receptor beta chains from one sample in a study of early stage breast cancer tumors. Sequencing was performed with immunoSEQ multiplex PCR; in TCRdb, only in-frame clones are kept and a portion is missing. The sample holds about 17,000 clones, about 86% seen once. The sample was blood. These receptors came from a person aged 70 to 80 with breast cancer. The CDR3 runs from the conserved cysteine through the conserved F or W. The D gene is left open where the match is weak. Not all rows give a size; the values are once, few, many and, for expanded clones, a class.

TRBJ2-7 | NA | TRBD1 | TRBV13 | TGTGCCAGCAGCTCCGGGACAGGGGTAGGAGAGCAGTACTTC | CASSSGTGVGEQYF
TRBJ1-6 | NA | NA | TRBV9 | TGTGCCAGCAGCGTAGCAGCCACAGATTCACCCCTCCACTTT | CASSVAATDSPLHF
TRBJ2-5 | NA | TRBD1 | TRBV28 | TGTGCCAGCAGCCAGACACAGGGGACCCAAGAGACCCAGTACTTC | CASSQTQGTQETQYF
TRBJ1-5 | NA | NA | TRBV2 | TGTGCCAGCAACAACAGGGAAGGACAGCCCCAGCATTTT | CASNNREGQPQHF
TRBJ1-2 | NA | NA | TRBV7-8 | TGTGCCAGCAGCGACAGGCCTACTAACTATGGCTACACCTTC | CASSDRPTNYGYTF
TRBJ2-7 | NA | NA | TRBV5-6 | TGTGCCAGCAGCTCCTTAGGAGGCCTTTACTACGAGCAGTACTTC | CASSSLGGLYYEQYF
TRBJ2-3 | NA | NA | TRBV7-2 | TGTGCCAGCAGCTCCGCGAGGCCCACAGATACGCAGTATTTT | CASSSARPTDTQYF
TRBJ1-4 | NA | NA | TRBV9 | TGTGCCAGCAGCGTAGTAGGGGGGGGATCCGAAAAACTGTTTTTT | CASSVVGGGSEKLFF
TRBJ2-3 | NA | NA | TRBV19 | TGTGCCAGCATCGAAAGGGGGAAGACAGATACGCAGTATTTT | CASIERGKTDTQYF
TRBJ1-2 | NA | NA | TRBV6-6 | TGTGCCAGCACCTCGGGGGGGAGTACTAACTATGGCTACACCTTC | CASTSGGSTNYGYTF
TRBJ1-2 | NA | NA | TRBV27 | TGTGCCAGCAGTTTGAGGGGGTATGGACGTGGCTACACCTTC | CASSLRGYGRGYTF
TRBJ1-3 | NA | NA | TRBV5-1 | TGCGCCAGCAGCTTGGGTAGGACATCCACCTCTGGAAACACCATATATTTT | CASSLGRTSTSGNTIYF
TRBJ1-4 | NA | TRBD1 | TRBV10-3 | TGTGCCATCAGTGAGGGACAGGGTCAGGAAAAACTGTTTTTT | CAISEGQGQEKLFF
TRBJ2-7 | NA | NA | TRBV7-2 | TGTGCCAGCAGCCGGTACTCCTACGAGCAGTACTTC | CASSRYSYEQYF
TRBJ2-5 | NA | TRBD2 | TRBV28 | TGTGCCAGCAGTTCACTAGCGGGGGGTCGAGAGACCCAGTACTTC | CASSSLAGGRETQYF
TRBJ1-1 | NA | NA | TRBV28 | TGTGCCAGCAGGGGACAGAACACTGAAGCTTTCTTT | CASRGQNTEAFF
TRBJ2-3 | NA | TRBD2 | TRBV7-8 | TGTGCCAGCAGCCCCTGGACTAGCGGGGGACGAACAGATACGCAGTATTTT | CASSPWTSGGRTDTQYF
TRBJ1-4 | NA | NA | TRBV5-8 | TGTGCCAGCAGCCGGCCGGGTGGCCTACAGGGAAAACTGTTTTTT | CASSRPGGLQGKLFF
TRBJ2-7 | NA | NA | TRBV7-9 | TGTGCCAGCAGCTTTTCATACGAGCAGTACTTC | CASSFSYEQYF
TRBJ2-1 | NA | TRBD1 | TRBV5-1 | TGCGCCAGCAGCCAAACAGGGGCCAGCTCCTACAATGAGCAGTTCTTC | CASSQTGASSYNEQFF
TRBJ1-2 | few | NA | TRBV30 | TGTGCCTGGAGTGTAGGGGTTACCTACACCTTC | CAWSVGVTYTF
TRBJ2-7 | few | NA | TRBV14 | TGTGCCAGCAGCCAATATGGGGGGACCTACGAGCAGTACTTC | CASSQYGGTYEQYF